One T cell receptor beta chain is described in this entry. This sample stems from a study of blood T cells in healthy people across ages. Samples each had at least 6 micrograms of total RNA extracted. A J-beta primer mix and a sample-barcoded 5' primer were used in a second PCR of roughly 7 to 12 cycles. MiXCR, run by TCRdb on the 5' RACE reads, gives a single entry per CDR3 protein. Among 800,000 to 950,000 distinct CDR3 sequences listed, under 35% were seen once. Trimming removed 3 bases at V and 4 bases at J, with 15 bases between. The CDR3 extends over 15 amino acids. The sample also formed part of further work on T cells of mothers and their children.

The chain employs TRBV12-3 or TRBV12-4 and TRBJ1-1; perhaps TRBD1 as D (5 bases). The sample comprised blood. This sequence originates from a woman aged 40 to 50 in good health. The CDR3 loop is CASSLFRHQGTEAFF. The CDR3 DNA reads TGTGCCAGCAGTTTGTTTCGGCACCAGGGCACTGAAGCTTTCTTT.